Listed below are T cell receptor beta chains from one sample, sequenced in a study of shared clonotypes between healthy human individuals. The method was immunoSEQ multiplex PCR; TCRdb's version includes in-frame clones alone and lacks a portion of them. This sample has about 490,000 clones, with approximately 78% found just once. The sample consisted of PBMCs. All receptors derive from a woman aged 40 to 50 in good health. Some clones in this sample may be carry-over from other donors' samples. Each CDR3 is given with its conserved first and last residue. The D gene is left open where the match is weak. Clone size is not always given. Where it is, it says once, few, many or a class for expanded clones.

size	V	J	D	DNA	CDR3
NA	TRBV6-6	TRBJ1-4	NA	TGTGCCAGCATGCAGCTTATCAACGGTGAAAAACTGGTTTTT	CASMQLINGEKLVF
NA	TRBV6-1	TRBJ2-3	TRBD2	TGTGCCAGCAGTGAGAGACTAGCGGGTCAGGTCACAGATACGCAGTATTTT	CASSERLAGQVTDTQYF
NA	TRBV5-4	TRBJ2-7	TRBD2	TGTGCCAGCAGCCGACTAGCGGGAGATCGTTACGAGCAGTACTTC	CASSRLAGDRYEQYF
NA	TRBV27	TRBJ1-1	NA	TGTGCCAGCAGTACCCTGGGACAACGGGCGGGCATGAACACTGAAGCTTTCTTT	CASSTLGQRAGMNTEAFF
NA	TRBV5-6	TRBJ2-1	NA	TGTGCCAGCAGCTTGGGGGAGATAAGGAACAATGAGCAGTTCTTC	CASSLGEIRNNEQFF
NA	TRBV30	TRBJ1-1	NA	TGTGCCTGGAGGGCCCCGGTGAACACTGAAGCTTTCTTT	CAWRAPVNTEAFF
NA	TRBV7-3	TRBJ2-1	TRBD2	TGTGCCAGCAGCTTAACCCCCACGACTAGCGGGGTACCTGACAATGAGCAGTTCTTC	CASSLTPTTSGVPDNEQFF
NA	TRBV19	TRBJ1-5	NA	TGTGCCAGTAGTATGGGGAGCAATCAGCCCCAGCATTTT	CASSMGSNQPQHF
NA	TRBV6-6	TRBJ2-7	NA	TGTGCCAGCAGTTACTCCACCCCCTGGTTATACGAGCAGTACTTC	CASSYSTPWLYEQYF
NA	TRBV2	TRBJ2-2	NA	TGTGCCAGCAGTGATTTGAGACACAGCACCGGGGAGCTGTTTTTT	CASSDLRHSTGELFF
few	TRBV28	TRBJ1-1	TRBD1	TGTGCCAGCAGTACCTCGGACAGGGAAGCTTTCTTT	CASSTSDREAFF
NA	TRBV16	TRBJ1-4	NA	TGTGCCAGCAGTCGAGGGTTTGAAAAACTGTTTTTT	CASSRGFEKLFF
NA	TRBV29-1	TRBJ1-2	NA	TGCAGCGTTGAAGGGGGACTCAAGGAAGGCTATGGCTACACCTTC	CSVEGGLKEGYGYTF
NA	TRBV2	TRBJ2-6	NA	TGTGCCAGCAGCTTACGAGGGGGGCCAGGGGCCAACGTCCTGACTTTC	CASSLRGGPGANVLTF
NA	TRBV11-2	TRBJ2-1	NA	TGTGCCAGCAGCCTCCTAGCGCAGTCCTACAATGAGCAGTTCTTC	CASSLLAQSYNEQFF
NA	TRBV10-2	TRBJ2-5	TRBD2	TGCGCCAGCAGTGTAGCGGGAGGTTCGAAGGAGACCCAGTACTTC	CASSVAGGSKETQYF
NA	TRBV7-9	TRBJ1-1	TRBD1	TGTGCCAGCAGCCCCGGACAGGTTCCGGGGGCTTTCTTT	CASSPGQVPGAFF
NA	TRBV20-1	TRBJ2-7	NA	TGCAGTGCTACATACGAGCAGTACTTC	CSATYEQYF
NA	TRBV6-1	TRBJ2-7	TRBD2	TGTGCCAGCAGTGAAGCGCTTCCGGCGGGAGTGTGGTACGAGCAGTACTTC	CASSEALPAGVWYEQYF
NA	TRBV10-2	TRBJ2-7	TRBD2	TGCGCCAGTAGCGGGGTCTCCTACGAGCAGTACTTC	CASSGVSYEQYF
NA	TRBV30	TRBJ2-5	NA	TGTGCCTGGAGTCCCCGGACAGAACGGCGGGAGACCCAGTACTTC	CAWSPRTERRETQYF
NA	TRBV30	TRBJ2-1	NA	TGTGCCTGGAGTGGTCTCAATGAGCAGTTCTTC	CAWSGLNEQFF
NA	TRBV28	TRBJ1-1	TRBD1	TGTGCCAGCAGTTCCCCGGGACAGGGGAACACTGAAGCTTTCTTT	CASSSPGQGNTEAFF
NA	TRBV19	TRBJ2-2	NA	TGTGCCAGTAGTGAGTCAGGTGCGAACACCGGGGAGCTGTTTTTT	CASSESGANTGELFF
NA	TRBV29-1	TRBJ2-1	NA	TGCAGCGTCTTAGACGCCCGCTCCTACAATGAGCAGTTCTTC	CSVLDARSYNEQFF
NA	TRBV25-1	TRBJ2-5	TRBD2	TGTGCCAGCACGGGAGGGGCCCAAGAGACCCAGTACTTC	CASTGGAQETQYF
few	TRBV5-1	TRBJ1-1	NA	TGCGCCAGCAGCATCAACGTCAACACTGAAGCTTTCTTT	CASSINVNTEAFF
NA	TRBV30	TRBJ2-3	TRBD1	TGTGCCTGGAGTCTGACAGGGGAGGGCACAGATACGCAGTATTTT	CAWSLTGEGTDTQYF
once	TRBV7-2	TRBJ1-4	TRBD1	TGTGCCAGCAGCTTAGTCACCGGGACAGACGAAAAACTGTTTTTT	CASSLVTGTDEKLFF
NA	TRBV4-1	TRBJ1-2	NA	TGCGCCAGCAGCCAAGAGAGGACTCTAAAGAACTATGGCTACACCTTC	CASSQERTLKNYGYTF
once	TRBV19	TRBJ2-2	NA	TGTGCCAGTAGTACCCAGGCCGCGAACACCGGGGAGCTGTTTTTT	CASSTQAANTGELFF